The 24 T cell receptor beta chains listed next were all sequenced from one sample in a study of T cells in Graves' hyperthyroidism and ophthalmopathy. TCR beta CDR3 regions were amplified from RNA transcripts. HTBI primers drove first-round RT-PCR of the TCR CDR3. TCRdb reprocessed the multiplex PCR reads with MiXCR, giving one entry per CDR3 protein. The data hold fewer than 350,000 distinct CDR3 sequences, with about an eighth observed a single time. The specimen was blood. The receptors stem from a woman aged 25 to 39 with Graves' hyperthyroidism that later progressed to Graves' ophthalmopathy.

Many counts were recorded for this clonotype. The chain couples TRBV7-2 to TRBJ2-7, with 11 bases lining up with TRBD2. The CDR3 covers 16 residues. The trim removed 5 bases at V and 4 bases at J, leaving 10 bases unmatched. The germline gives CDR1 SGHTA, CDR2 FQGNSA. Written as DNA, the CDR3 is TGTGCCAGCAGCCTAGAGAGTACTAGCGGGAGTTACGAGCAGTACTTC. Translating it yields CASSLESTSGSYEQYF.

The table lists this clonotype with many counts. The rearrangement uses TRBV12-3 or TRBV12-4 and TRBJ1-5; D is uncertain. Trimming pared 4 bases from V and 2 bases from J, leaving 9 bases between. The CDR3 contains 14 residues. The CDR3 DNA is TGTGCCAGCAGTTCGTCGGGTGGCAATCAGCCCCAGCATTTT. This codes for CASSSSGGNQPQHF.

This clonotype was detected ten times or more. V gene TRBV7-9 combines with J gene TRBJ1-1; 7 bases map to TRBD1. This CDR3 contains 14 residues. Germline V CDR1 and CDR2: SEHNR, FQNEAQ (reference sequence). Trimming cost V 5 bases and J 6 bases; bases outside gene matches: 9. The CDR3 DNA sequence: TGTGCCAGCAGCCCTACACAGGGGATGGCTGAAGCTTTCTTT. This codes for CASSPTQGMAEAFF.

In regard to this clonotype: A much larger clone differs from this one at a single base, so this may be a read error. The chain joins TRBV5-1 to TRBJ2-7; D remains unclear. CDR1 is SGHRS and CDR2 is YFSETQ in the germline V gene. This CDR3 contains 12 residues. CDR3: CASTGSSCEQYF. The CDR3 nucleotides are TGCGCCAGCACCGGTAGCTCCTGCGAGCAGTACTTC.

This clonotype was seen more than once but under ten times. CDR3 nucleotide sequence: TGTGCCAGCAGCTTGGCCCTCAGGGGTTCACCCCTCCACTTT. Translation: CASSLALRGSPLHF. This chain joins TRBV5-6 and TRBJ1-6; TRBD1 might be the D (6 bases). This CDR3 comprises 14 residues. Germline lookup yields CDR1 SGHDT and CDR2 YYEEEE. The V end lost 0 bases, the J end lost 9 bases, and 10 bases lay between the germline ends.

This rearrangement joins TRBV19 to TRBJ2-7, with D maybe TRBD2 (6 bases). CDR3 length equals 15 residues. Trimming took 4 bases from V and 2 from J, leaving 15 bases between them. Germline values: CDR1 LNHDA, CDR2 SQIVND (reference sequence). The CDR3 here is CASSNRASVPYEQYF. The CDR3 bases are TGTGCCAGTAGTAACCGGGCTAGCGTCCCCTACGAGCAGTACTTC.

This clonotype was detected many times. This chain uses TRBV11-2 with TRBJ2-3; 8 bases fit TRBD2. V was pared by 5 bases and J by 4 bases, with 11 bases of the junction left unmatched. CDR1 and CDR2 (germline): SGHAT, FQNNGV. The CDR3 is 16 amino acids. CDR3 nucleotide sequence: TGTGCCAGCAGCCCCGTCCCAGCGGGAGCTGCAGATACGCAGTATTTT. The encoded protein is CASSPVPAGAADTQYF.

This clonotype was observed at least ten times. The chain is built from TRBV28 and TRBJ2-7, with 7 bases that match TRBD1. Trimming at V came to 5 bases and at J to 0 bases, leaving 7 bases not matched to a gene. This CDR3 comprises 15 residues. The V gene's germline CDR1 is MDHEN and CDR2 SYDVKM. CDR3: CASSPPGTASYEQYF. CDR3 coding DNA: TGTGCCAGCAGTCCTCCCGGGACAGCCTCCTACGAGCAGTACTTC.

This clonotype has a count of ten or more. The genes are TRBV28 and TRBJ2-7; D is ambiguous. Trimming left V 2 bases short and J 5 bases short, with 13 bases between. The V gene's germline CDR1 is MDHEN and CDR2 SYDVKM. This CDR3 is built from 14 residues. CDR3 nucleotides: TGTGCCAGCAGTTTAGGTGTGCCGCGCAACGAGCAGTACTTC. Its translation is CASSLGVPRNEQYF.

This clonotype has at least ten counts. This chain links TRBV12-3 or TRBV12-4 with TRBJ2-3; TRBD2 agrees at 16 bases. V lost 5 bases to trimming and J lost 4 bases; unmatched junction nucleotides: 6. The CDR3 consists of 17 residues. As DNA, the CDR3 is TGTGCCAGCAGTCCTGGGACTAGCGGGAGGGGCGCAGATACGCAGTATTTT. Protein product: CASSPGTSGRGADTQYF.

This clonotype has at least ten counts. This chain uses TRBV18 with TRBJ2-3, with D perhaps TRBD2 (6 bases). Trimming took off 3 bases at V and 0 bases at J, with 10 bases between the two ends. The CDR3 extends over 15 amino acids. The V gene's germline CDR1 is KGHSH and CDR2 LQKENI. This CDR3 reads CASSPAGSSTDTQYF. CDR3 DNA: TGTGCCAGCTCACCTGCGGGATCTAGCACAGATACGCAGTATTTT. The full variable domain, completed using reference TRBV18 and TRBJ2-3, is NAGVMQNPRHLVRRRGQEARLRCSPMKGHSHVYWYRQLPEEGLKFMVYLQKENIIDESGMPKERFSAEFPKEGPSILRIQQVVRGDSAAYFCASSPAGSSTDTQYFGPGTRLTVL.

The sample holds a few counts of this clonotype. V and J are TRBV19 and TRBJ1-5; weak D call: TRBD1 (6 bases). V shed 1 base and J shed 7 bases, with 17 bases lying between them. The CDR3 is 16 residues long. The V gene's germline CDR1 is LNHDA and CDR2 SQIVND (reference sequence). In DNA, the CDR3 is TGTGCCAGTAGTATAGGCGGACAGAGCCCCCAACAGCCCCAGCATTTT. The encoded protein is CASSIGGQSPQQPQHF. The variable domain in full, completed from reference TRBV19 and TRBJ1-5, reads DGGITQSPKYLFRKEGQNVTLSCEQNLNHDAMYWYRQDPGQGLRLIYYSQIVNDFQKGDIAEGYSVSREKKESFPLTVTSAQKNPTAFYLCASSIGGQSPQQPQHFGDGTRLSIL.

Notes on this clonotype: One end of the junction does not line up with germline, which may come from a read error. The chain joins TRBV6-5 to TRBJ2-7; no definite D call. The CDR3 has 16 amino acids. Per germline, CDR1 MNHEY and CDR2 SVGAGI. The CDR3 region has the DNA TGTGCCAGCAGTTATTCTAATCCCGGGTTCTCCAACGAGCAGTACTTC. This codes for CASSYSNPGFSNEQYF.

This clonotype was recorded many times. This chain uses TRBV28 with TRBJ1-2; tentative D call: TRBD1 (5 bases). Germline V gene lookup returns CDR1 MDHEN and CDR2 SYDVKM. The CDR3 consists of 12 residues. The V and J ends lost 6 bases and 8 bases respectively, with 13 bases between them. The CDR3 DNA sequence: TGTGCCAGCAGGCTTCGTGGGGGAGGCTACACCTTC. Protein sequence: CASRLRGGGYTF.

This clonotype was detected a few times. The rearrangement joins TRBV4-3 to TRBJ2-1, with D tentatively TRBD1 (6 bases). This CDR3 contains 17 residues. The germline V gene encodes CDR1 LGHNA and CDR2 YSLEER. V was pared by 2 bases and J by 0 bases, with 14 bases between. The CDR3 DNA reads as TGCGCCAGCAGCCAAACCCCTGGGGGCTACTCCTACAATGAGCAGTTCTTC. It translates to CASSQTPGGYSYNEQFF.

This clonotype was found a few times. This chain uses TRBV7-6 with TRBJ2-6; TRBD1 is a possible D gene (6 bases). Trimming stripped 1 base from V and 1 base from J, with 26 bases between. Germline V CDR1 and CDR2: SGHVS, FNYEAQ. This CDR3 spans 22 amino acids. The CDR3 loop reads CASSLEFRAGEMENSGANVLTF. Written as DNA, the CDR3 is TGTGCCAGCAGCTTAGAATTTCGGGCAGGGGAAATGGAGAATTCTGGGGCCAACGTCCTGACTTTC.

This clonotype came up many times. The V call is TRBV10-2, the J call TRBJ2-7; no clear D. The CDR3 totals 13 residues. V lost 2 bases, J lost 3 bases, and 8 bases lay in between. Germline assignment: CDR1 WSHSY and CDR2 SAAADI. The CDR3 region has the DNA TGCGCCAGCAGTGAGCCGAATTACTACGAGCAGTACTTC. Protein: CASSEPNYYEQYF.

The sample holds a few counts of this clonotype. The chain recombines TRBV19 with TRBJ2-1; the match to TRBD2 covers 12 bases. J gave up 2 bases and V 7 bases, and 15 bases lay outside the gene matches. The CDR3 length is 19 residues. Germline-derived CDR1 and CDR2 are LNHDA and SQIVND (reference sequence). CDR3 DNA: TGTGCCAGTACCCCACCCCCCGGGGGACTAGCGGGCCCCTACAATGAGCAGTTCTTC. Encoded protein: CASTPPPGGLAGPYNEQFF. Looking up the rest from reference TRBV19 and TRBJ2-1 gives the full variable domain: DGGITQSPKYLFRKEGQNVTLSCEQNLNHDAMYWYRQDPGQGLRLIYYSQIVNDFQKGDIAEGYSVSREKKESFPLTVTSAQKNPTAFYLCASTPPPGGLAGPYNEQFFGPGTRLTVL.

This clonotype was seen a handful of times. The CDR3 region is CASSLGGTGNGELFF. The CDR3 coding sequence is TGTGCCAGCAGCTTAGGGGGGACAGGGAACGGGGAGCTGTTTTTT. The chain couples TRBV7-2 to TRBJ2-2, with TRBD1 matching 9 bases. Germline values: CDR1 SGHTA, CDR2 FQGNSA. The CDR3 is made up of 15 amino acids. V was pared by 1 base and J by 7 bases, with 4 bases of the junction left unmatched.

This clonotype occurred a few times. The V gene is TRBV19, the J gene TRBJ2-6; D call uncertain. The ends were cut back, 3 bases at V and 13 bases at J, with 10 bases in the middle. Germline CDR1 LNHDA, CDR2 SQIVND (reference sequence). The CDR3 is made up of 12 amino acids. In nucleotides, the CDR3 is TGTGCCAGTAGTATGACCGTCGGGGTCCTGACTTTC. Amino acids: CASSMTVGVLTF.

The CDR3 DNA sequence: TGCAGCGTGACAGGGTCCGTAAGCACTGAAGCTTTCTTT. Amino acids: CSVTGSVSTEAFF. V gene TRBV29-1 combines with J gene TRBJ1-1, with 7 bases aligning to TRBD1. The CDR3 extends over 13 amino acids. V lost 6 bases to trimming and J lost 4 bases; unmatched junction nucleotides: 8. Germline V gives CDR1 SQVTM, CDR2 ANQGSEA.

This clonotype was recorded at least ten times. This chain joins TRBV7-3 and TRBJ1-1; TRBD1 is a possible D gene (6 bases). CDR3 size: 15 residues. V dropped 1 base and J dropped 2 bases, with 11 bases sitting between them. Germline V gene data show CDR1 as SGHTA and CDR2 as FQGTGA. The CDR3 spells CASSLNRTANTEAFF. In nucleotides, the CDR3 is TGTGCCAGCAGCTTAAATCGGACAGCTAACACTGAAGCTTTCTTT.

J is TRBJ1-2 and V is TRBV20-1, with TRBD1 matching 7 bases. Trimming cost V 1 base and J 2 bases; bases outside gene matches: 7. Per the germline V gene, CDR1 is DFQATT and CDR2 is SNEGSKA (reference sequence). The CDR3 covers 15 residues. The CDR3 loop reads CSARGGTDDNYGYTF. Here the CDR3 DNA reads TGCAGTGCTAGAGGGGGGACAGACGACAACTATGGCTACACCTTC.

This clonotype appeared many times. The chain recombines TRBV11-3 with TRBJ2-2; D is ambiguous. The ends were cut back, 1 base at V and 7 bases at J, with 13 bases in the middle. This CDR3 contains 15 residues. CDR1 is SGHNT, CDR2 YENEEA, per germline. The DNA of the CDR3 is TGTGCCAGCAGCTTAGGAATCGAGCGCCGCGGGGAGCTGTTTTTT. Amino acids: CASSLGIERRGELFF.